One sample yielded the 20 T cell receptor beta chains listed below, sequenced in a study of CD8 T cells in Susac syndrome. RNA in amounts of roughly 0.5 to 1 ug was reverse transcribed with random hexamers. TCRdb re-called the immunoSEQ multiplex PCR reads with MiXCR, one entry per CDR3 protein. Of 180,000 or so distinct CDR3 sequences listed, about 94% are singletons. Sample: CD4+ T cells from PBMCs. The receptors were gathered from a human donor with Susac syndrome.

The rearrangement joins TRBV28 to TRBJ2-3; D not certain. The CDR3 contains 17 residues. V dropped 7 bases and J dropped 7 bases, with 27 bases sitting between them. Germline CDR1 is MDHEN and CDR2 is SYDVKM. The CDR3 spells CASTTTSGTSLPYTQYF. The CDR3 nucleotides read TGTGCCAGCACTACGACCTCGGGCACCTCCTTGCCGTATACGCAGTATTTT.

V and J are TRBV3-1 and TRBJ2-7; TRBD2 matches 13 bases. The germline V gene has CDR1 LGHDT and CDR2 YNNKEL (reference sequence). V was clipped by 2 bases and J by 9 bases; unmatched bases: 1. The CDR3 loop spans 13 amino acids. This CDR3 reads CASSQTSGGAQYF. CDR3 nucleotides: TGTGCCAGCAGCCAAACTAGCGGGGGGGCGCAGTACTTC.

The rearrangement links TRBV20-1 to TRBJ1-5, with a tentative D call TRBD1 (5 bases). The CDR3 is 15 amino acids. Germline V lookup: CDR1 DFQATT, CDR2 SNEGSKA (reference sequence). Trimming shortened V by 2 bases and J by 0 bases, and 11 bases separated the two germline ends. The DNA for the CDR3 is TGCAGTGCTAGAAGAGGGGTTTATAGCAATCAGCCCCAGCATTTT. Translating gives CSARRGVYSNQPQHF.

This rearrangement joins TRBV5-1 to TRBJ1-1; the D gene is possibly TRBD1 (5 bases). Trimming took off 5 bases at V and 6 bases at J, with 8 bases between the two ends. CDR3 length: 11 residues. CDR1 and CDR2 (germline): SGHRS, YFSETQ. The CDR3, as DNA: TGCGCCAGCAGGGGGGACGCTGAAGCTTTCTTT. Translation: CASRGDAEAFF.

This chain connects TRBV28 to TRBJ2-7, with D perhaps TRBD2 (6 bases). The V gene's germline CDR1 is MDHEN and CDR2 SYDVKM. The CDR3 has 14 amino acids. The ends were cut back, 8 bases at V and 0 bases at J, with 14 bases in the middle. CDR3 sequence reads: CASLGTPVSYEQYF. The CDR3 DNA sequence: TGTGCCAGCCTAGGGACTCCTGTCTCCTACGAGCAGTACTTC.

The rearrangement links TRBV6-6 to TRBJ1-1; D gene unclear. In germline, CDR1 is MNHNY, CDR2 SVGAGI (reference sequence). Trimming cost V 3 bases and J 2 bases, with 10 bases left between them. This CDR3 region has 14 residues. CDR3 DNA: TGTGCCAGCAGTTATGTTGGCAGCAACACTGAAGCTTTCTTT. Encoded protein: CASSYVGSNTEAFF.

The J gene is TRBJ1-6, the V gene TRBV7-9; D not certain. This CDR3 contains 13 residues. Germline CDR1 reads SEHNR; CDR2 reads FQNEAQ (reference sequence). The ends were cut back, 1 base at V and 5 bases at J, with 3 bases in the middle. DNA of the CDR3: TGTGCCAGCAGCTTAGACCATAATTCACCCCTCCACTTT. It encodes CASSLDHNSPLHF.

The sample holds a few counts of this clonotype. The V gene is TRBV4-2, the J gene TRBJ2-5; D ambiguous. The CDR3 length is 13 residues. Germline lookup yields CDR1 LGHNA and CDR2 YNFKEQ. Trimming removed 4 bases from V and 4 bases from J, with 10 bases in between. Here the CDR3 reads CASSPTPLETQYF. CDR3 coding DNA: TGTGCCAGCAGCCCTACCCCCCTAGAGACCCAGTACTTC.

The chain couples TRBV12-3 or TRBV12-4 to TRBJ1-2; D possibly corresponds to TRBD1 (6 bases). Trimming shortened V by 6 bases and J by 8 bases, and 16 bases separated the two germline ends. The CDR3 has 13 amino acids. The CDR3 loop reads CASSGNRVGGYTF. CDR3 nucleotide sequence: TGTGCCAGCAGCGGCAACAGGGTGGGCGGCTACACCTTC.

This clonotype was recorded once. This sequence joins TRBV5-1 and TRBJ2-7; D is possibly TRBD1 or TRBD2 (5 bases each). The V gene's germline CDR1 is SGHRS and CDR2 YFSETQ. The CDR3 has 14 amino acids. V was pared by 0 bases and J by 2 bases, with 9 bases between. The CDR3 is CASSLGGSPYEQYF. As DNA, the CDR3 is TGCGCCAGCAGCTTGGGGGGGTCCCCCTACGAGCAGTACTTC.

V and J are TRBV5-8 and TRBJ1-5, with D uncertain. The CDR3 contains 11 residues. Trimming stripped 4 bases from V and 9 bases from J, with 8 bases between. CDR1 is SGHTS and CDR2 is YDEGEE in the germline V gene. CDR3 residues: CASSPPLPQHF. The CDR3 region has the DNA TGTGCCAGCAGCCCCCCTTTGCCCCAGCATTTT.

This rearrangement joins TRBV20-1 to TRBJ2-1, with 14 bases identical to TRBD2. Germline V gives CDR1 DFQATT, CDR2 SNEGSKA (reference sequence). Germline trimming cut 4 bases from V and 7 bases from J; bases unmatched to any gene: 3. The CDR3 length is 14 residues. The CDR3 reads CSAKGLAGVNEQFF. The CDR3 DNA is TGCAGTGCTAAGGGACTAGCGGGGGTGAATGAGCAGTTCTTC.

The rearrangement joins TRBV20-1 to TRBJ1-1; 10 nucleotides match TRBD1. The CDR3 extends over 15 amino acids. The germline CDR1 and CDR2 sequences are DFQATT and SNEGSKA (reference sequence). V was pared by 5 bases and J by 6 bases, with 12 bases of the junction left unmatched. This CDR3 is CSARDRGDVVAEAFF. The CDR3 DNA follows: TGCAGTGCTCGGGACAGGGGAGATGTTGTCGCTGAAGCTTTCTTT.

The chain has TRBV20-1 and TRBJ1-1, with D unresolved. CDR1 and CDR2 from the germline V gene are DFQATT and SNEGSKA (reference sequence). The CDR3 is 14 amino acids. The ends were cut back, 6 bases at V and 1 base at J, with 15 bases in the middle. The CDR3 loop reads CSAQRERTNTEAFF. CDR3 bases: TGCAGTGCCCAACGGGAGAGAACGAACACTGAAGCTTTCTTT.

The chain is built from TRBV15 and TRBJ2-2; the D gene could be TRBD1 or TRBD2 (5 bases each). The CDR3 runs to 16 residues. Trimming removed 2 bases from V and 0 bases from J, with 10 bases in between. The V gene's germline CDR1 is LNHNV and CDR2 YYDKDF (reference sequence). CDR3 nucleotides: TGTGCCACCAGCAGATTGGGACCGACGAACACCGGGGAGCTGTTTTTT. Protein product: CATSRLGPTNTGELFF.

This chain joins TRBV12-3 or TRBV12-4 and TRBJ2-3; TRBD1 aligns across 9 bases. This CDR3 has 17 amino acids. V lost 3 bases to trimming and J lost 0 bases; unmatched junction nucleotides: 7. CDR3 loop: CASSLGTGLWSTDTQYF. The CDR3 nucleotides read TGTGCCAGCAGTTTGGGGACAGGGTTGTGGAGCACAGATACGCAGTATTTT.

The chain has TRBV20-1 and TRBJ2-1; unclear D gene. V was trimmed by 6 bases and J by 8 bases, leaving 14 bases between them. This CDR3 contains 12 residues. Germline lookup yields CDR1 DFQATT and CDR2 SNEGSKA (reference sequence). CDR3 sequence (DNA): TGCAGTGCGGACCATCGGCGCGATGAGCAGTTCTTC. Its translation is CSADHRRDEQFF.

This chain connects TRBV18 to TRBJ2-1; the D gene is possibly TRBD1 (6 bases). V was pared by 3 bases and J by 3 bases, with 15 bases between. The CDR3 is 16 residues long. The germline V gene encodes CDR1 KGHSH and CDR2 LQKENI. The CDR3 sequence: CASSPMDRKLYNEQFF. In DNA form, the CDR3 reads TGTGCCAGCTCACCGATGGACAGAAAGCTCTACAATGAGCAGTTCTTC.

The V and J genes are TRBV5-1 and TRBJ2-7, with TRBD1 matching over 10 bases. The CDR3 extends over 14 amino acids. The V gene end was trimmed by 0 bases and the J gene end by 6 bases; junction bases not matched to a gene: 3. The germline gives CDR1 SGHRS, CDR2 YFSETQ. CDR3 sequence: CASSLGTGGVEQYF. The DNA for the CDR3 is TGCGCCAGCAGCTTGGGGACAGGGGGAGTCGAGCAGTACTTC.

The chain combines TRBV12-3 or TRBV12-4 with TRBJ1-2; D may be TRBD1 (5 bases). V lost 5 bases, J lost 6 bases, and 19 bases lay in between. CDR3 length: 15 residues. CDR3 amino acids: CASSPTGANLDGYTF. The DNA of the CDR3 is TGTGCCAGCAGTCCTACCGGGGCAAACCTCGATGGCTACACCTTC.